This entry lists 18 T cell receptor beta chains sequenced from one sample in a study of beta chain features in type 1 diabetes. Findings and limits, study-wide: TCRB CDR3s from Type 1 diabetes patients were moderately but significantly shorter in all four CD4+ subsets.

Antigens for these TCRs are unknown. Isolated RNA was reverse transcribed in full, so expressed TCRB transcripts were sequenced. Repertoires were generated with immunoSEQ multiplex PCR, while TCRdb's copy carries only in-frame clones and drops some. Among a few hundred thousand clones listed, roughly 17% were seen once. The sequenced sample was naive CD4+ T cells from blood. Receptors originate from a man aged 30 to 39 with type 1 diabetes.

This chain connects TRBV4-3 to TRBJ2-3, with 8 bases fitting TRBD2. The trim removed 4 bases at V and 2 bases at J, leaving 5 bases unmatched. Germline V gives CDR1 LGHNA, CDR2 YSLEER. The CDR3 has 15 amino acids. This chain's CDR3 is CASSPSGSYTDTQYF. Here the CDR3 DNA reads TGCGCCAGCAGCCCCAGCGGGAGCTACACAGATACGCAGTATTTT.

The DNA for the CDR3 is TGTGCCAGCAGCCCTCAGGGGGCACCCAGTGGCTACACCTTC. This sequence encodes CASSPQGAPSGYTF. V is TRBV7-2 and J is TRBJ1-2, with 8 positions matching TRBD1. The CDR3 runs to 14 residues. Germline CDR1 SGHTA, CDR2 FQGNSA. The ends lost 5 bases at V and 7 bases at J; junction bases unmatched: 9.

Worth noting for this clone: Additional DNA sequences in this sample encode the identical CDR3. The chain recombines TRBV29-1 with TRBJ2-2; 10 bases fit TRBD2. This CDR3 contains 14 residues. Germline V gene lookup returns CDR1 SQVTM and CDR2 ANQGSEA. V lost 4 bases to trimming and J lost 1 base; unmatched junction nucleotides: 0. The CDR3 DNA follows: TGCAGCGTTGGGACTAGCGGGAACACCGGGGAGCTGTTTTTT. Amino acid sequence: CSVGTSGNTGELFF.

This chain joins TRBV6-5 and TRBJ2-3, with 8 bases fitting TRBD1. The V gene end was trimmed by 3 bases and the J gene end by 2 bases; junction bases not matched to a gene: 4. The CDR3 is 15 amino acids. Germline lookup yields CDR1 MNHEY and CDR2 SVGAGI. CDR3 region: CASSYPGQATDTQYF. CDR3 DNA sequence: TGTGCCAGCAGTTATCCGGGACAGGCCACAGATACGCAGTATTTT.

This clone has more than one count but fewer than ten. V is TRBV9 and J is TRBJ2-1, with unresolved D. With 4 bases removed from V and 7 bases from J, the gap between germline ends came to 15 bases. The CDR3 contains 14 residues. Germline-derived CDR1 and CDR2 are SGDLS and YYNGEE. The CDR3 nucleotides are TGTGCCAGCAGCTCCTCCGTCCGAGAGAATGAGCAGTTCTTC. It is translated as CASSSSVRENEQFF.

This clone was seen a few times. The chain employs TRBV29-1 and TRBJ2-7, with TRBD1 as a possible D gene (6 bases). V was trimmed by 7 bases and J by 0 bases, leaving 13 bases between them. Germline values: CDR1 SQVTM, CDR2 ANQGSEA. The CDR3 extends over 13 amino acids. CDR3 sequence: CSARDTRSYEQYF. CDR3 coding DNA: TGCAGCGCCCGGGACACTCGCTCCTACGAGCAGTACTTC.

The CDR3 here is CASSQDPQSTEAFF. CDR3 nucleotides: TGCGCCAGCAGCCAAGATCCTCAGTCAACTGAAGCTTTCTTT. The V gene is TRBV4-3, the J gene TRBJ1-1; D ambiguous. In germline, CDR1 is LGHNA, CDR2 YSLEER. V was trimmed by 0 bases and J by 5 bases, leaving 10 bases between them. CDR3 length equals 14 residues.

This clone was counted only a few times. The rearrangement joins TRBV9 to TRBJ1-2, with D unresolved. The CDR3 has 13 amino acids. Germline CDR1 is SGDLS and CDR2 is YYNGEE. V shed 3 bases and J shed 10 bases, with 16 bases lying between them. CDR3 region: CASSETTGRSYTF. CDR3 bases: TGTGCCAGCAGCGAGACGACTGGCAGATCCTACACCTTC.

This clone was detected a few times. This chain uses TRBV7-9 with TRBJ2-5, with 8 bases matching TRBD1. The CDR3 contains 14 residues. Looked up from germline, CDR1 is SEHNR and CDR2 is FQNEAQ (reference sequence). J gave up 5 bases and V 5 bases, and 7 bases lay outside the gene matches. The CDR3 sequence is CASSRDRSKETQYF. The CDR3 DNA is TGTGCCAGCAGCCGGGACAGGAGCAAGGAGACCCAGTACTTC.

This clone was counted only a few times. The rearrangement joins TRBV28 to TRBJ2-7, with D possibly matching TRBD1 (5 bases). V lost 2 bases and J 3 bases, leaving 8 bases between the germline ends. Germline assignment: CDR1 MDHEN and CDR2 SYDVKM. The CDR3 is 13 residues long. The CDR3 sequence is CASSLDSRYEQYF. CDR3 DNA: TGTGCCAGCAGTTTAGACAGCCGCTACGAGCAGTACTTC.

The V call is TRBV29-1, the J call TRBJ2-6; D is unresolved. CDR3 size: 13 residues. The germline V gene has CDR1 SQVTM and CDR2 ANQGSEA. The V gene lost 4 bases and the J gene lost 1 base, with 5 bases spanning the gap. The CDR3 is CSVVASGANVLTF. DNA for the CDR3: TGCAGCGTTGTTGCTTCTGGGGCCAACGTCCTGACTTTC.

This chain connects TRBV30 to TRBJ2-7; 7 bases agree with TRBD1. This CDR3 is 13 amino acids long. J lost 7 bases, V lost 3 bases, and 9 bases had no gene match. Germline assignment: CDR1 GTSNPN and CDR2 SVGIG (reference sequence). CDR3 protein: CAWSGTALREQYF. The CDR3 DNA reads TGTGCCTGGAGCGGGACAGCGTTAAGGGAGCAGTACTTC.

The chain combines TRBV7-2 with TRBJ2-3; possibly TRBD2 for D (6 bases). CDR1 and CDR2 from the germline V gene are SGHTA and FQGNSA. Trimming took 3 bases from V and 5 from J, leaving 12 bases between them. The CDR3 totals 14 residues. The CDR3 coding sequence is TGTGCCAGCAGCTTGGGAGGCGTGGTAGATACGCAGTATTTT. Translating gives CASSLGGVVDTQYF.

This clone was seen only a few times. The chain has TRBV6-1 and TRBJ2-7, with D perhaps matching TRBD1 (6 bases). Deletions cut 8 bases from V and 2 bases from J, with 13 bases between. The CDR3 covers 13 residues. From germline, CDR1 is MNHNS and CDR2 SASEGT. This chain's CDR3 is CASRRDKTYEQYF. DNA for the CDR3: TGTGCCAGCCGACGGGACAAGACCTACGAGCAGTACTTC.

This clone appeared a few times. The genes are TRBV30 and TRBJ2-3, with 7 bases identical to TRBD2. Looked up from germline, CDR1 is GTSNPN and CDR2 is SVGIG (reference sequence). CDR3 length equals 12 residues. Trimming at V came to 5 bases and at J to 5 bases, leaving 4 bases not matched to a gene. The CDR3 loop is CAWAGAGDTQYF. The CDR3 DNA sequence: TGTGCCTGGGCGGGAGCCGGAGATACGCAGTATTTT.

This clone has just a few counts. V gene TRBV30 combines with J gene TRBJ1-5; possible D gene TRBD1, 6 bases. CDR1 is GTSNPN and CDR2 is SVGIG in the germline V gene (reference sequence). V was cut by 0 bases and J by 2 bases, with 14 bases left in between. There are 16 residues in the CDR3. The CDR3 DNA reads TGTGCCTGGAGTGTAAACTGGGGGGCTGGCAATCAGCCCCAGCATTTT. Translated: CAWSVNWGAGNQPQHF.

This clone was counted only a few times. The chain has TRBV4-1 and TRBJ1-2; 8 bases map to TRBD1. Germline lookup yields CDR1 MGHRA and CDR2 YSYEKL. This CDR3 contains 16 residues. J gave up 8 bases and V 1 base, and 12 bases lay outside the gene matches. As DNA, the CDR3 is TGCGCCAGCAGCCAAGTTGTCGGTAACAGGGGGTACGGCTACACCTTC. Translation: CASSQVVGNRGYGYTF.

This chain links TRBV6-6 with TRBJ2-7, with TRBD2 matching 8 bases. The CDR3 runs to 13 residues. Losses at the gene ends were 5 bases for V and 6 bases for J; bases not matched to a gene: 6. CDR1 and CDR2 (germline): MNHNY, SVGAGI (reference sequence). The CDR3 nucleotides are TGTGCCAGCAGTGCGGGAGGCCGGGGCGAGCAGTACTTC. Translation: CASSAGGRGEQYF.